This TCR beta chain was documented in a study of T cell responses to AZD1222 COVID-19 vaccine. Study observations and caveats: Spike-specific TCR breadth and depth were elevated following two AZD1222 doses. The sample set comprised mostly white British donors with more females, and clonal diversity was possibly underestimated. Repertoires were collected only later (after the peak T cell response had occurred).

Only in-frame clones appear in the TCRdb table, and some are missing; sequencing was by immunoSEQ multiplex PCR. The sample shows roughly 20,000 clones, almost 85% of them seen only once. Details on this clone: Antigen: not known.

Analyses pooled second doses at about 4 or about 12 weeks. Sequencing used peripheral blood, obtained 28 days after the second AZD1222 dose. The source of this sequence is an adult who received the AZD1222 COVID-19 vaccine.

The CDR3 sequence is CASSQPGLAGDYLSGELFF. In nucleotides, the CDR3 is TGTGCCAGCAGCCAACCGGGACTAGCGGGAGATTATTTGTCCGGGGAGCTGTTTTTT. The gene calls are TRBV3-1 (or the pseudogene TRBV3-2) and TRBJ2-2; 14 nucleotides line up with TRBD2. The junction had 11 bases not matched to a gene; V was cut back by 2 bases and J by 6 bases. The CDR3 is 19 amino acids. CDR1 and CDR2 from the germline V gene are LGHDT and YNNKEL (reference sequence).